This T cell receptor beta chain derives from a study of cytomegalovirus exposure and HLA in healthy donors. PCR primers comprised 60 Vbeta and 13 Jbeta primers. The data were produced by immunoSEQ multiplex PCR, yet TCRdb's version contains in-frame clones alone and is incomplete. The sample consists of more than 150,000 clones, more than 75% of them appearing once. What was sequenced was PBMCs. The TCR comes from a woman in her twenties or thirties in good health and CMV-seropositive.

The DNA for the CDR3 is TGTGCCAGTAGCGTTGGGCTAGGAGGGAACACTGAAGCTTTCTTT. It yields the protein CASSVGLGGNTEAFF. The V gene is TRBV19, the J gene TRBJ1-1; D is undetermined. The V gene's germline CDR1 is LNHDA and CDR2 SQIVND (reference sequence). This CDR3 is 15 amino acids long. V was shortened by 6 bases and J by 1 base, with 15 bases between the two germline ends.